The rows below give T cell receptor beta chains drawn from one sample of a study of beta chain features in type 1 diabetes. Method: immunoSEQ multiplex PCR; TCRdb's copy keeps in-frame clones and lacks some. The repertoire includes under 150,000 clones, roughly 53% of them detected once, and roughly 0.43% sits in the top ten. Sequencing used Tregs from blood. These receptors came from a man aged 18 to 29 in good health. The CDR3 runs from the conserved cysteine through the conserved F or W. A D gene is named only where the DNA matches it firmly. A row's size may be missing; if present it is once, few, many or a size class.

D gene,V gene,J gene,clone size,CDR3 DNA,CDR3 protein
TRBD2,TRBV29-1,TRBJ2-3,NA,TGCAGCGTGGCAAGGACTAGCGGAAGCACAGATACGCAGTATTTT,CSVARTSGSTDTQYF
NA,TRBV30,TRBJ1-1,NA,TGTGCCTGGAGTCACTCCGACAGGAACACTGAAGCTTTCTTT,CAWSHSDRNTEAFF
NA,TRBV25-1,TRBJ1-2,NA,TGTGCCAGCAGTGGACAGTCATACTATGGCTACACCTTC,CASSGQSYYGYTF
TRBD2,TRBV18,TRBJ2-1,few,TGTGCCAGCTCTCGCCTAGCTCCTAGACTAGCGGGACTCCCCTCCTACAATGAGCAGTTCTTC,CASSRLAPRLAGLPSYNEQFF
TRBD2,TRBV7-2,TRBJ2-3,NA,TGTGCCAGCAGCTTACACCCTAGCGGGAGTGCGAATACGCAGTATTTT,CASSLHPSGSANTQYF
TRBD1,TRBV12-5,TRBJ2-7,NA,TGTGCTAGTGGTTTGCCAACAGGGACAGGTGACTACGAGCAGTACTTC,CASGLPTGTGDYEQYF
NA,TRBV4-3,TRBJ2-5,NA,TGCGCCAGCAGCCAACTCCCGAGAGTAGCAAACCTCCAAGAGACCCAGTACTTC,CASSQLPRVANLQETQYF
NA,TRBV27,TRBJ2-3,NA,TGTGCCAGCAGGCAGCTTTTCAGGGGCGGGAGCACAGATACGCAGTATTTT,CASRQLFRGGSTDTQYF
TRBD2,TRBV4-1,TRBJ2-7,few,TGCGCCAGCAGCCAAGGAACTAGCGGATACGAGCAGTACTTC,CASSQGTSGYEQYF
NA,TRBV28,TRBJ2-7,NA,TGTGCCAGCAGCCAAACAAATACAGGGATACAGTACTTC,CASSQTNTGIQYF
NA,TRBV19,TRBJ2-7,NA,TGTGCCAGTAGTTCGTTTGCAGGGGACTACGAGCAGTACTTC,CASSSFAGDYEQYF
TRBD1,TRBV27,TRBJ1-4,NA,TGTGCCAGCAGTTCATTAAACAGGGGGATGAGTGAAAAACTGTTTTTT,CASSSLNRGMSEKLFF
TRBD1,TRBV4-3,TRBJ2-3,NA,TGCGCCAGCAGCCAAGTATGGGGTAACAGGGGAACTAGCACAGATACGCAGTATTTT,CASSQVWGNRGTSTDTQYF
TRBD2,TRBV6-1,TRBJ2-7,NA,TGTGCCAGCAGGTTGGGACTAGCGGGAAGCGAGCAGTACTTC,CASRLGLAGSEQYF
NA,TRBV7-2,TRBJ2-1,few,TGTGCCAGCAGCTTAGCTGGGAGCTCCTACAATGAGCAGTTCTTC,CASSLAGSSYNEQFF
NA,TRBV7-3,TRBJ1-1,few,TGTGCCAGCAGCTTGTACAGGGTGGACACTGAAGCTTTCTTT,CASSLYRVDTEAFF
TRBD2,TRBV23-1,TRBJ2-1,few,TGCGCCAGCGTCGAACGTGGGACTAGCGGGAGTAGGGAGCAGTTCTTC,CASVERGTSGSREQFF
NA,TRBV10-3,TRBJ2-7,NA,TGTGCCATCAGTGAGAGCGCATCCTACGAGCAGTACTTC,CAISESASYEQYF
NA,TRBV7-2,TRBJ2-7,few,TGTGCCAGCAGCCCCCGGGGGACCTACGAGCAGTACTTC,CASSPRGTYEQYF
NA,TRBV2,TRBJ1-4,few,TGTGCCAGCAGTGAAGCCGCAACAGGGTTGGCAACTTATGAAAAACTGTTTTTT,CASSEAATGLATYEKLFF
NA,TRBV21-1,TRBJ2-2,NA,TGTGCCAGCAGCAAAGAAGGCAGGGTGACCACCGGGGAGCTGTTTTTT,CASSKEGRVTTGELFF
NA,TRBV20-1,TRBJ2-5,NA,TGCAGTGCCCGGGTGGAGACCCAGTACTTC,CSARVETQYF
TRBD1,TRBV6-6,TRBJ1-2,NA,TGTGCCAGCAGTTTCCGACAGGGGGCGCATGGCTACACCTTC,CASSFRQGAHGYTF
TRBD1,TRBV28,TRBJ2-1,few,TGTGCCAGCAGCACTGGGACAGGGCGGAATGAGCAGTTCTTC,CASSTGTGRNEQFF
TRBD2,TRBV9,TRBJ2-2,NA,TGTGCCAGCAGAGGACCGGGGACTAGCGGGATCGGGAACACCGGGGAGCTGTTTTTT,CASRGPGTSGIGNTGELFF
NA,TRBV13,TRBJ2-2,NA,TGTGCCAGCAGCTTAGAGTTGGGACCTCCAGGCTGGGGGCACACCGGGGAGCTGTTTTTT,CASSLELGPPGWGHTGELFF
NA,TRBV6-1,TRBJ1-2,NA,TGTGCCAGCAGCACAAGGCAGGTCTATGGCTACACCTTC,CASSTRQVYGYTF